Presented here are 28 T cell receptor beta chains from one specimen sequenced in a study of OX40 agonist ivuxolimab in advanced cancers. The table came from immunoSEQ multiplex PCR; TCRdb's copy has only in-frame clones and leaves some out. The repertoire has around 68,000 clones, 70% to 90% of them found once; the top ten carry roughly 16%. The source material was CD4+ or CD8+ T cells sorted from blood, sampled in a trial of the OX40 agonist ivuxolimab. All receptors derive from an adult with an advanced solid tumor such as melanoma, head and neck, liver or kidney cancer.

The CDR3 spells CASSEGAGVGADTQYF. DNA of the CDR3: TGTGCCAGCAGTGAAGGGGCGGGAGTGGGCGCAGATACGCAGTATTTT. The chain combines TRBV6-1 with TRBJ2-3; TRBD2 matches 7 bases. CDR3 length equals 16 residues. Germline trimming cut 1 base from V and 4 bases from J; bases unmatched to any gene: 8. Germline assignment: CDR1 MNHNS and CDR2 SASEGT.

The chain recombines TRBV29-1 with TRBJ1-1, with D perhaps matching TRBD1 (5 bases). CDR1 and CDR2 (germline): SQVTM, ANQGSEA. The V end lost 4 bases, the J end lost 0 bases, and 12 bases lay between the germline ends. The CDR3 runs to 14 residues. The CDR3 sequence: CSVVIGAMNTEAFF. CDR3 bases: TGCAGCGTTGTTATTGGGGCGATGAACACTGAAGCTTTCTTT.

The chain is built from TRBV6-1 and TRBJ2-1; 9 bases line up with TRBD2. This CDR3 is built from 15 residues. Germline assignment: CDR1 MNHNS and CDR2 SASEGT. V shed 0 bases and J 10 bases; nucleotides not matched to a gene: 7. The CDR3 nucleotides are TGTGCCAGCAGTGAAGCGGGGCTAGCGGGACAGGAGCAGTTCTTC. Amino acid sequence: CASSEAGLAGQEQFF.

This rearrangement joins TRBV5-1 to TRBJ2-1; 7 bases align to TRBD2. V was clipped by 1 base and J by 6 bases; unmatched bases: 10. The CDR3 runs 16 residues. CDR1 SGHRS and CDR2 YFSETQ come from the germline V gene. The CDR3 nucleotides read TGCGCCAGCAGCTTGACCCCTCGCGGGAGTGGCAATGAGCAGTTCTTC. Translated: CASSLTPRGSGNEQFF.

The rearrangement links TRBV5-5 to TRBJ1-3, with TRBD1 as a possible D gene (6 bases). This CDR3 comprises 13 residues. Looked up from germline, CDR1 is SGHKS and CDR2 is YYEKEE (reference sequence). Trimming removed 7 bases at V and 2 bases at J, with 10 bases between. The CDR3 here is CASHRDPGNTIYF. The CDR3 DNA reads TGTGCCAGCCACAGGGACCCTGGAAACACCATATATTTT.

The chain combines TRBV6-5 with TRBJ2-7, with TRBD1 identical over 7 bases. The CDR3 extends over 14 amino acids. CDR1 is MNHEY, CDR2 SVGAGI, per germline. Trimming at V came to 5 bases and at J to 1 base, leaving 5 bases not matched to a gene. The CDR3 reads CASSERQGSYEQYF. The CDR3 DNA reads as TGTGCCAGCAGTGAGCGACAGGGATCCTACGAGCAGTACTTC.

This clone was picked up one time. The chain carries TRBV5-1 and TRBJ2-1; TRBD1 aligns across 8 bases. V trimming: 4 bases; J trimming: 6 bases; junction bases outside the gene matches: 9. The CDR3 runs 15 residues. Germline loops: CDR1 SGHRS, CDR2 YFSETQ. Here the CDR3 DNA reads TGCGCCAGCAGCGTCGCCGGGACAGGCCTCAATGAGCAGTTCTTC. It specifies CASSVAGTGLNEQFF.

The CDR3 DNA is TGTGCCAGCAAAGGCAGTAATCAGCCCCAGCATTTT. As protein: CASKGSNQPQHF. The gene calls are TRBV28 and TRBJ1-5; no clear D gene. The V gene lost 7 bases and the J gene lost 4 bases, with 8 bases spanning the gap. CDR3 length: 12 residues. Germline V gene data show CDR1 as MDHEN and CDR2 as SYDVKM.

This clone occurred a few times. The chain is built from TRBV4-1 and TRBJ2-7; D remains ambiguous. The V end was cut by 0 bases, the J end by 4 bases, with 10 bases between. Germline assignment: CDR1 MGHRA and CDR2 YSYEKL. The CDR3 is made up of 14 amino acids. CDR3 loop: CASSQDGASYEQYF. DNA of the CDR3: TGCGCCAGCAGCCAAGACGGCGCTAGTTACGAGCAGTACTTC.

V and J are TRBV5-1 and TRBJ2-3; tentative D call: TRBD2 (6 bases). The CDR3 runs 16 residues. Trimming cost V 4 bases and J 0 bases, with 15 bases left between them. Germline V gene lookup returns CDR1 SGHRS and CDR2 YFSETQ. Here the CDR3 DNA reads TGCGCCAGCAGCCACGGGACTTTGACTAGCACAGATACGCAGTATTTT. Translating gives CASSHGTLTSTDTQYF.

CDR3 in DNA: TGTGCCAGTAGTATCACAGGGCGGAACACTGAAGCTTTCTTT. Its translation is CASSITGRNTEAFF. This sequence joins TRBV19 and TRBJ1-1; TRBD1 is a possible D gene (6 bases). V dropped 3 bases and J dropped 1 base, with 9 bases sitting between them. The CDR3 runs 14 residues. The germline CDR1 and CDR2 sequences are LNHDA and SQIVND (reference sequence).

This clone has a handful of counts. Other nucleotide sequences from this sample produce the same CDR3. The chain uses TRBV5-4 and TRBJ2-7; TRBD1 might be the D (6 bases). The V end lost 4 bases, the J end lost 0 bases, and 11 bases lay between the germline ends. The CDR3 loop spans 14 amino acids. CDR1 and CDR2 (germline): SGHNT, YYREEE (reference sequence). CDR3 amino acids: CASSIDRSSYEQYF. The CDR3 bases are TGTGCCAGCAGCATAGACAGGAGCTCCTACGAGCAGTACTTC.

This chain links TRBV10-3 with TRBJ1-1; D not certain. The germline V gene has CDR1 ENHRY and CDR2 SYGVKD. V was cut by 8 bases and J by 2 bases, with 9 bases left in between. This CDR3 contains 12 residues. As DNA, the CDR3 is TGTGCCATCGGTGGTTTCAACACTGAAGCTTTCTTT. Its translation: CAIGGFNTEAFF.

The chain has TRBV7-9 and TRBJ2-4, with a possible D match to TRBD2 (5 bases). Trimming pared 2 bases from V and 5 bases from J, leaving 10 bases between. CDR1 is SEHNR and CDR2 is FQNEAQ in the germline V gene (reference sequence). CDR3 length equals 14 residues. The CDR3 sequence: CASSLSGSENIQYF. In DNA form, the CDR3 reads TGTGCCAGCAGCTTAAGCGGTAGCGAAAACATTCAGTACTTC.

The chain uses TRBV19 and TRBJ2-4; tentatively, D is TRBD2 (6 bases). Deletions cut 5 bases from V and 1 base from J, with 15 bases between. Germline CDR1 LNHDA, CDR2 SQIVND (reference sequence). CDR3 length equals 16 residues. The CDR3 region has the DNA TGTGCCAGTAGTCCGGGACTTTTAAACGCCAAAAACATTCAGTACTTC. Translation gives CASSPGLLNAKNIQYF.

The chain uses TRBV29-1 and TRBJ2-5, with 11 positions matching TRBD1. Germline CDR1 reads SQVTM; CDR2 reads ANQGSEA. The CDR3 totals 16 residues. V lost 0 bases and J lost 5; bases outside the gene matches: 8. The CDR3 DNA follows: TGCAGCGTTGAAGATCAAGGGACAGGGGGATGGGAGACCCAGTACTTC. Its translation is CSVEDQGTGGWETQYF.

The table lists this clone with a count of one. Here the CDR3 DNA reads TGTGCCAGCAGACTACTAGCTGTGCGGTATTTT. Encoded protein: CASRLLAVRYF. The chain couples TRBV28 to TRBJ2-3, with D tentatively TRBD2 (6 bases). V was shortened by 6 bases and J by 14 bases, with 15 bases between the two germline ends. In germline, CDR1 is MDHEN, CDR2 SYDVKM. The CDR3 sequence is 11 residues long. The whole variable domain, remainder taken from reference TRBV28 and TRBJ2-3, is DVKVTQSSRYLVKRTGEKVFLECVQDMDHENMFWYRQDPGLGLRLIYFSYDVKMKEKGDIPEGYSVSREKKERFSLILESASTNQTSMYLCASRLLAVRYFGPGTRLTVL.

The chain uses TRBV14 and TRBJ1-3; D is ambiguous. Germline CDR1 SGHDN, CDR2 FVKESK. The CDR3 contains 16 residues. Trimming shortened V by 6 bases and J by 0 bases, and 15 bases separated the two germline ends. Written as DNA, the CDR3 is TGTGCCAGCAGTCTTGGAGGCCAGAGCTCTGGAAACACCATATATTTT. The encoded protein is CASSLGGQSSGNTIYF.

The chain is built from TRBV19 and TRBJ1-1; the D gene is possibly TRBD1 (6 bases). Germline lookup yields CDR1 LNHDA and CDR2 SQIVND (reference sequence). Trimming stripped 4 bases from V and 0 bases from J, with 15 bases between. This CDR3 spans 16 amino acids. The CDR3 spells CASSRDTQGVNTEAFF. In nucleotides, the CDR3 is TGTGCCAGTAGTAGAGATACACAGGGCGTGAACACTGAAGCTTTCTTT.

Here the CDR3 DNA reads TGTGCCAGCAGCCTCCGAGATTCCCGGGGCTACACCTTC. Translation gives CASSLRDSRGYTF. The J gene is TRBJ1-2, the V gene TRBV4-2, with D unclear. This CDR3 has 13 residues. Germline values: CDR1 LGHNA, CDR2 YNFKEQ. Trimming left V 4 bases short and J 8 bases short, with 14 bases between.

As DNA, the CDR3 is TGTGCCAGCAGCTTAGCGTGGGGACAGTACGAGCAGTACTTC. Its translation is CASSLAWGQYEQYF. This chain connects TRBV11-2 to TRBJ2-7; 7 nucleotides align to TRBD1. This CDR3 region has 14 residues. The germline V gene encodes CDR1 SGHAT and CDR2 FQNNGV. The V gene end was trimmed by 1 base and the J gene end by 4 bases; junction bases not matched to a gene: 4.

V and J are TRBV20-1 and TRBJ1-1; D is unclear. This CDR3 region has 11 residues. Germline values: CDR1 DFQATT, CDR2 SNEGSKA (reference sequence). V was shortened by 2 bases and J by 6 bases, with 7 bases between the two germline ends. DNA of the CDR3: TGCAGTGCTAGACGAGAGGCTGAAGCTTTCTTT. It encodes CSARREAEAFF.

This clone was found a few times. The chain has TRBV27 and TRBJ1-1; possible D gene TRBD1, 6 bases. The germline CDR1 and CDR2 sequences are MNHEY and SMNVEV (reference sequence). The CDR3 runs to 14 residues. Trimming cost V 5 bases and J 0 bases, with 10 bases left between them. CDR3 in amino acids: CASSVTGLNTEAFF. CDR3 nucleotide sequence: TGTGCCAGCAGTGTGACAGGCCTGAACACTGAAGCTTTCTTT.

The gene calls are TRBV11-2 and TRBJ2-7, with a tentative D call TRBD2 (6 bases). CDR1 and CDR2 from the germline V gene are SGHAT and FQNNGV. Trimming left V 4 bases short and J 2 bases short, with 12 bases between. The CDR3 covers 14 residues. This CDR3 reads CASSSGTGAYEQYF. CDR3 in DNA: TGTGCCAGCAGCTCCGGGACGGGGGCCTACGAGCAGTACTTC.

The chain has TRBV5-4 and TRBJ2-1; 12 bases align to TRBD2. The CDR3 loop spans 17 amino acids. J gave up 0 bases and V 4 bases, and 5 bases lay outside the gene matches. Germline V lookup: CDR1 SGHNT, CDR2 YYREEE (reference sequence). The CDR3 nucleotides are TGTGCCAGCAGCCTCGGACTAGCGGGAAGCTCCTACAATGAGCAGTTCTTC. Residues: CASSLGLAGSSYNEQFF. The full variable domain, rest sourced from reference TRBV5-4 and TRBJ2-1, is ETGVTQSPTHLIKTRGQQVTLRCSSQSGHNTVSWYQQALGQGPQFIFQYYREEENGRGNFPPRFSGLQFPNYSSELNVNALELDDSALYLCASSLGLAGSSYNEQFFGPGTRLTVL.

This clone was found a few times. The V gene is TRBV21-1, the J gene TRBJ2-3; the listed D gene, TRBD2, was not tested against the DNA. TRBV21-1 is labeled a pseudogene. The CDR3 has 21 amino acids. In DNA, the CDR3 is TGTGCCAGCAGCAAAAGATTCGGGACTAGCGGGAGTATTGGAGGCACAGATACGCAGTATTTT. This gives the protein CASSKRFGTSGSIGGTDTQYF.

The chain carries TRBV6-5 and TRBJ2-5, with no clear D. The CDR3 is 12 residues long. Per germline, CDR1 MNHEY and CDR2 SVGAGI. Deletions cut 0 bases from V and 5 bases from J, with 4 bases between. CDR3: CASSYSKETQYF. DNA for the CDR3: TGTGCCAGCAGTTACTCGAAGGAGACCCAGTACTTC.

For the CDR3, the DNA is TGTGCCAGCAGAGAGGGGCCGGCTGGAAACACCATATATTTT. Encoded protein: CASREGPAGNTIYF. The rearrangement uses TRBV28 and TRBJ1-3; tentatively, D is TRBD1 (5 bases). Trimming shortened V by 6 bases and J by 2 bases, and 11 bases separated the two germline ends. This CDR3 spans 14 amino acids. Germline CDR1 reads MDHEN; CDR2 reads SYDVKM.